What follows describes a single T cell receptor (beta chain). This record comes from a study of blood T cell repertoires in COVID-19. Study overall: COVID-19 samples collected from the United States, Italy and Spain covered acute and convalescent phases. The cDNA or gDNA used as material had been derived from T cells, B-cell-depleted T cells, or PBMCs.

In the authors' methods: Using reference gene primer amplification, nucleated cell counts were estimated. TCRdb's copy holds only in-frame clones and misses some; the assay was immunoSEQ multiplex PCR. For V, J and clone size, that table is used; D and trimming come from the DNA. The sample contains approximately 200,000 clones, around four fifths of which appear only once. In germline, CDR1 is MNHEY, CDR2 SVGAGI. The ends were cut back, 6 bases at V and 2 bases at J, with 14 bases in the middle. CDR3 size: 15 residues. The chain carries TRBV6-5 and TRBJ1-3; a possible D gene is TRBD1 (5 bases). The sequenced material came from peripheral blood. This TCR was sampled from a woman aged 60-75 years who had recovered from COVID-19. Here the CDR3 reads CASRPYRYTGNTIYF. Written as DNA, the CDR3 is TGTGCCAGCAGACCCTACAGGTACACTGGAAACACCATATATTTT.